Included here is one T cell receptor (beta chain) sequence, with context. Its antigen is unknown. TCRdb ran MiXCR on the reads and lists one entry per CDR3 protein. The repertoire holds 600,000 to 700,000 distinct CDR3 sequences, with around a third as singletons. In germline, CDR1 is SGHAT, CDR2 FQNNGV. The CDR3 spans 17 residues. V shed 5 bases and J 0 bases; nucleotides not matched to a gene: 10. These data originate in a study of T cell repertoires in cytomegalovirus infection. This sequence was found in a human donor in good health (CMV status not recorded). Some clones in this sample may be carry-over from other donors' samples. This specimen was cultured PBMCs, taken from culture after CMV antigen stimulation. The chain couples TRBV11-2 to TRBJ2-4; 7 bases line up with TRBD1. In nucleotides, the CDR3 is TGTGCCAGCAGCCAAATACAGGGGCCCTTAGCCAAAAACATTCAGTACTTC. Protein: CASSQIQGPLAKNIQYF. Using reference TRBV11-2 and TRBJ2-4 for the parts outside the CDR3, the full variable domain is EAGVAQSPRYKIIEKRQSVAFWCNPISGHATLYWYQQILGQGPKLLIQFQNNGVVDDSQLPKDRFSAERLKGVDSTLKIQPAKLEDSAVYLCASSQIQGPLAKNIQYFGAGTRLSVL.